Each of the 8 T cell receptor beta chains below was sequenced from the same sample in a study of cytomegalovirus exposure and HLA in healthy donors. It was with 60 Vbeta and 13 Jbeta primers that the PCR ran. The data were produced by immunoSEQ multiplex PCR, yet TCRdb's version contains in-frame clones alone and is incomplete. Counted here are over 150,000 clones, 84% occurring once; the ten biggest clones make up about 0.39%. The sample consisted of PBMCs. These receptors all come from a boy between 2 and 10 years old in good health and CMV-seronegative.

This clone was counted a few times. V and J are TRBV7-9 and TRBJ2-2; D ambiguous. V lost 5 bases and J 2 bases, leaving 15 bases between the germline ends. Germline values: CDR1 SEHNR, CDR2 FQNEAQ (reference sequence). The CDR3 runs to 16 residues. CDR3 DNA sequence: TGTGCCAGCAGCCACACGACTGAGCTCAACACCGGGGAGCTGTTTTTT. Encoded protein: CASSHTTELNTGELFF. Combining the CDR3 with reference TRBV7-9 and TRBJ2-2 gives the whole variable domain DTGVSQNPRHKITKRGQNVTFRCDPISEHNRLYWYRQTLGQGPEFLTYFQNEAQLEKSRLLSDRFSAERPKGSFSTLEIQRTEQGDSAMYLCASSHTTELNTGELFFGEGSRLTVL.

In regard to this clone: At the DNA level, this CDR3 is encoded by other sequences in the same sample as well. DNA for the CDR3: TGCAGTGCCGGCCAAGAGACCCAGTACTTC. This codes for CSAGQETQYF. The J gene is TRBJ2-5, the V gene TRBV20-1, with no clear D. This CDR3 has 10 amino acids. The V and J ends lost 6 bases and 1 base respectively, with 3 bases between them. Germline V gene data show CDR1 as DFQATT and CDR2 as SNEGSKA (reference sequence).

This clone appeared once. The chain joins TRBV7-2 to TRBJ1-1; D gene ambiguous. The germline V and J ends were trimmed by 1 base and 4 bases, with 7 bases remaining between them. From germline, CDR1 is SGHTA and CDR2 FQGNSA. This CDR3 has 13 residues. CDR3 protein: CASSLGAFTEAFF. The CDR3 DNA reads TGTGCCAGCAGCTTAGGAGCCTTCACTGAAGCTTTCTTT.

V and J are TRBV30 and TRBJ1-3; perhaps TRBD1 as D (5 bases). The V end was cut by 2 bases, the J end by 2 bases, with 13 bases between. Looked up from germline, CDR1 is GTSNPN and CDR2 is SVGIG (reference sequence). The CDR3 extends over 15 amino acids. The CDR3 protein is CAWSPRGAAGNTIYF. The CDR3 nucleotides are TGTGCCTGGAGTCCTAGGGGCGCGGCTGGAAACACCATATATTTT.

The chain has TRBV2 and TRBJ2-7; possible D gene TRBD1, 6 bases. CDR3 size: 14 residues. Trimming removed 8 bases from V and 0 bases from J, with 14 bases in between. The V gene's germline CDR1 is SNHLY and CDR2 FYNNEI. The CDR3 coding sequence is TGTGCCAGCGAAGACAGGCTTGACTCCTACGAGCAGTACTTC. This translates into CASEDRLDSYEQYF.

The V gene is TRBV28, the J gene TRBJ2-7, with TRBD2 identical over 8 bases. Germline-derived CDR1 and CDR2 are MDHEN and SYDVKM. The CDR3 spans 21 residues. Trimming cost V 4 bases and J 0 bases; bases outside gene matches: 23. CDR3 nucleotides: TGTGCCAGCAGTTGGTTTGGGGTAAGAGGTAGCGGGGAAACAAGCTCCTACGAGCAGTACTTC. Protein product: CASSWFGVRGSGETSSYEQYF.

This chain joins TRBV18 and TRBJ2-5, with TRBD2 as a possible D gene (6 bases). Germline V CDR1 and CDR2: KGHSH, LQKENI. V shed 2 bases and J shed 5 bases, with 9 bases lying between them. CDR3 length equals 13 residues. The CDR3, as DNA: TGTGCCAGCTCACCAGCGGGGAAGGAGACCCAGTACTTC. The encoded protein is CASSPAGKETQYF.

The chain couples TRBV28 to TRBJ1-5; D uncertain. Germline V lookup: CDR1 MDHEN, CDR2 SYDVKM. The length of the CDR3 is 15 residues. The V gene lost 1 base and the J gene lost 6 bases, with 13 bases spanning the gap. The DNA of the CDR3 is TGTGCCAGCAGTTTATATCTAGGGAGGAGTCAGCCCCAGCATTTT. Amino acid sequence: CASSLYLGRSQPQHF.